This T cell receptor beta chain comes out of a study of memory CD4+ T cells and cytomegalovirus serostatus. Across the study: Of the healthy Belgian adults, 8 to 10 were CMV seropositive and 20 to 30 seronegative. Study-level results: Repertoires predicted CMV serostatus with median bootstrapped AUC of approximately 0.94. CD4+ memory repertoires contained about 40% of the roughly 160 reported CMV TCRbeta sequences.

TCRdb's table, derived via immunoSEQ multiplex PCR, lists solely in-frame clones and lacks some. Of over 75,000 clones in the sample, about 80% were seen once. As concerns this clone: What it binds is unknown.

Germline CDR1 is LGHNA and CDR2 is YNFKEQ. Trimming took off 3 bases at V and 2 bases at J, with 14 bases between the two ends. The CDR3 contains 16 residues. The sort gate was single viable CD3+CD4+CD8-CD45RO+ cells for memory CD4+ T cells. Serum IgG to CMV pp150, pp28, p38 and p52 defined serostatus. The sequencing input was memory CD4+ T cells from blood. This receptor was identified in an adult in good health and CMV-seropositive. The rearrangement uses TRBV4-2 and TRBJ2-1; D remains unclear. Here the CDR3 reads CASSQDGRSPYNEQFF. The CDR3 nucleotides are TGTGCCAGCAGCCAGGATGGGCGTTCCCCCTACAATGAGCAGTTCTTC.